The 9 T cell receptor beta chains presented below share a single source sample, sequenced in a study of T cell changes during pregnancy in multiple sclerosis. Profiled with immunoSEQ multiplex PCR; TCRdb holds only in-frame clones, not every one. The repertoire holds 50,000 to 60,000 clones, 80% to 95% seen once, with around 0.25% in the top ten. The sequencing here drew on CD4+ T cells from peripheral blood mononuclear cells, taken in the second trimester of pregnancy. Source of these receptors: a female donor with multiple sclerosis, enrolled in a pregnancy study.

The rearrangement joins TRBV7-8 to TRBJ2-7; 9 bases align to TRBD1. CDR1 is SGHVS, CDR2 FQNEAQ, per germline. The CDR3 contains 14 residues. Trimming took 5 bases from V and 5 from J; bases not matched to a gene: 7. CDR3 coding DNA: TGTGCCAGCAGCCACCGGGACAGGGACAACGAGCAGTACTTC. Its protein product is CASSHRDRDNEQYF.

The chain joins TRBV5-6 to TRBJ2-7; 10 nucleotides line up with TRBD1. With V trimmed by 0 bases and J by 4 bases, 7 bases remained unmatched. The V gene's germline CDR1 is SGHDT and CDR2 YYEEEE. The CDR3 is 16 residues long. CDR3 sequence reads: CASSLEGTGAIYEQYF. In DNA form, the CDR3 reads TGTGCCAGCAGCTTGGAGGGGACAGGGGCTATATACGAGCAGTACTTC.

The chain links TRBV5-1 to TRBJ1-1; TRBD1 aligns across 7 bases. Germline CDR1 SGHRS, CDR2 YFSETQ. This CDR3 is built from 14 residues. J lost 2 bases, V lost 0 bases, and 1 base had no gene match. CDR3 amino acids: CASSLEGGNTEAFF. The CDR3 nucleotides are TGCGCCAGCAGCTTGGAAGGGGGCAACACTGAAGCTTTCTTT.

J is TRBJ1-1 and V is TRBV27; TRBD1 matches at 8 bases. V dropped 5 bases and J dropped 1; count of bases not matched to a gene: 6. Germline values: CDR1 MNHEY, CDR2 SMNVEV (reference sequence). This CDR3 has 15 residues. The CDR3 is CASSPRTGQNTEAFF. The CDR3 coding sequence is TGTGCCAGCAGTCCCCGGACAGGGCAGAACACTGAAGCTTTCTTT.

This chain uses TRBV5-4 with TRBJ2-7; TRBD2 aligns across 12 bases. Germline trimming cut 4 bases from V and 2 bases from J; bases unmatched to any gene: 4. The CDR3 runs 15 residues. Germline CDR1 and CDR2: SGHNT and YYREEE (reference sequence). CDR3 nucleotides: TGTGCCAGCAGCCTACGGACTAGCGGGGCCTACGAGCAGTACTTC. Amino acids: CASSLRTSGAYEQYF.

The chain employs TRBV4-1 and TRBJ2-2; possible D gene TRBD1, 5 bases. The CDR3 length is 17 residues. V was cut by 8 bases and J by 0 bases, with 19 bases left in between. The germline V gene encodes CDR1 MGHRA and CDR2 YSYEKL. The CDR3 spells CASGIIDLGANTGELFF. CDR3 nucleotides: TGCGCCAGCGGAATAATAGACTTAGGGGCGAACACCGGGGAGCTGTTTTTT.

J is TRBJ2-7 and V is TRBV29-1; D possibly corresponds to TRBD1 (5 bases). Germline assignment: CDR1 SQVTM and CDR2 ANQGSEA. Trimming removed 7 bases from V and 4 bases from J, with 14 bases in between. This CDR3 region has 12 residues. The CDR3 loop reads CSASDGAYEQYF. CDR3 bases: TGCAGCGCCTCGGATGGGGCTTACGAGCAGTACTTC.

The gene calls are TRBV5-1 and TRBJ1-2; D not resolved. CDR3 length: 13 amino acids. Trimming took off 0 bases at V and 2 bases at J, with 5 bases between the two ends. Per germline, CDR1 SGHRS and CDR2 YFSETQ. In DNA, the CDR3 is TGCGCCAGCAGCTTGGGACAAAACTATGGCTACACCTTC. Amino acid sequence: CASSLGQNYGYTF.

V and J are TRBV5-6 and TRBJ2-1; TRBD1 agrees at 8 bases. CDR1 is SGHDT, CDR2 YYEEEE, per germline. After removal of 1 base from V and 10 bases from J, the junction contained 4 bases not matched to a gene. The CDR3 totals 13 residues. The CDR3 here is CASSLQGAIEQFF. The CDR3 nucleotides read TGTGCCAGCAGCTTGCAGGGGGCAATCGAGCAGTTCTTC. Full variable domain (missing parts from reference TRBV5-6 and TRBJ2-1): DAGVTQSPTHLIKTRGQQVTLRCSPKSGHDTVSWYQQALGQGPQFIFQYYEEEERQRGNFPDRFSGHQFPNYSSELNVNALLLGDSALYLCASSLQGAIEQFFGPGTRLTVL.